This T cell receptor beta chain was identified during a study of blood T cell repertoires in COVID-19. On the study more broadly: Nucleic acid was either cDNA or gDNA, and it came from T cells, B-cell-depleted T cells, or PBMCs.

The germline gives CDR1 MNHEY, CDR2 SVGAGI. Unmatched junction bases numbered 11, after V lost 5 bases and J lost 5 bases. The CDR3 totals 15 residues. In the source study's methods: How many nucleated cells were present was estimated from reference gene primer amplification. Data came from immunoSEQ multiplex PCR; TCRdb stores just in-frame clones and leaves some out. V, J and clone size were drawn from that table, and D and trimming were deduced from the DNA. Of about 86,000 clones listed, approximately 80% are singletons. This chain uses TRBV6-5 with TRBJ1-1; the match to TRBD1 covers 7 bases. What was sequenced was peripheral blood. The TCR comes from a woman of 80 years or more with active or convalescent COVID-19. Here the CDR3 reads CASSPSTGFGTEAFF. For the CDR3, the DNA is TGTGCCAGCAGTCCATCGACAGGGTTCGGGACTGAAGCTTTCTTT.